Each of the 7 T cell receptor beta chains below was sequenced from the same sample in a study of shared clonotypes between healthy human individuals. Clones were sequenced by immunoSEQ multiplex PCR, and TCRdb holds only the in-frame ones, with some missing. Of over a million clones in the sample, around 78% were seen once. The sequenced sample consisted of memory CD4+ T cells from PBMCs. This sample's subset: CD45RA-negative fraction. Receptors were obtained from a man between 18 and 35 years old in good health. Some clones in this sample may be carry-over from other donors' samples.

The chain couples TRBV6-1 to TRBJ2-1; D uncertain. The CDR3 is made up of 16 amino acids. The V and J ends lost 4 bases and 0 bases respectively, with 13 bases between them. Germline CDR1 is MNHNS and CDR2 is SASEGT. The CDR3 DNA sequence: TGTGCCAGCAGTGGGGCCGCTCCGGGCTCCTACAATGAGCAGTTCTTC. Translated, it gives CASSGAAPGSYNEQFF.

This sequence joins TRBV7-9 and TRBJ2-7, with 10 bases that match TRBD2. Trimming cost V 5 bases and J 7 bases; bases outside gene matches: 11. The germline V gene has CDR1 SEHNR and CDR2 FQNEAQ (reference sequence). The CDR3 is 15 residues long. In DNA, the CDR3 is TGTGCCAGCAGCGCAAGACTAGCGGGTTCCGGAGAGCAGTACTTC. This gives the protein CASSARLAGSGEQYF.

The V and J genes are TRBV5-8 and TRBJ2-3; the D gene is possibly TRBD2 (5 bases). There are 17 residues in the CDR3. Trimming cost V 4 bases and J 1 base, with 19 bases left between them. Looked up from germline, CDR1 is SGHTS and CDR2 is YDEGEE. The CDR3 coding sequence is TGTGCCAGCAGCCCCCCAAGGATGGCGGGCGGCACAGATACGCAGTATTTT. Translation gives CASSPPRMAGGTDTQYF.

J is TRBJ1-5 and V is TRBV5-8; D unresolved. The germline gives CDR1 SGHTS, CDR2 YDEGEE. The CDR3 spans 13 residues. Trimming cost V 4 bases and J 3 bases, with 8 bases left between them. The CDR3 bases are TGTGCCAGCAGCGCTCAGTCCAATCAGCCCCAGCATTTT. Protein sequence: CASSAQSNQPQHF.

This chain uses TRBV30 with TRBJ2-7; no clear D. This CDR3 has 14 residues. Germline CDR1 is GTSNPN and CDR2 is SVGIG (reference sequence). Trimming pared 0 bases from V and 0 bases from J, leaving 9 bases between. DNA of the CDR3: TGTGCCTGGAGTGTTGGAGTCAGCTCCTACGAGCAGTACTTC. Its protein is CAWSVGVSSYEQYF.

Remarks on this clone: Other DNA sequences of this sample code for an identical CDR3. CDR3 nucleotides: TGTGCCAGCAGCTTAGGGGGTTCCTATGGCTACACCTTC. Protein sequence: CASSLGGSYGYTF. The gene calls are TRBV7-3 and TRBJ1-2, with D possibly being TRBD1 (5 bases). The CDR3 runs 13 residues. Germline V gene lookup returns CDR1 SGHTA and CDR2 FQGTGA. V lost 2 bases to trimming and J lost 4 bases, with 8 bases between them. Looking up the rest from reference TRBV7-3 and TRBJ1-2 gives the full variable domain: GAGVSQTPSNKVTEKGKYVELRCDPISGHTALYWYRQSLGQGPEFLIYFQGTGAADDSGLPNDRFFAVRPEGSVSTLKIQRTERGDSAVYLCASSLGGSYGYTFGSGTRLTVV.

In DNA form, the CDR3 reads TGTGCCAGCAGCCTTAGCGTGACCCGCTACTATGGCTACACCTTC. This encodes CASSLSVTRYYGYTF. The chain links TRBV28 to TRBJ1-2; unclear D gene. The CDR3 extends over 15 amino acids. Germline V lookup: CDR1 MDHEN, CDR2 SYDVKM. Trimming cost V 6 bases and J 3 bases, with 17 bases left between them.